This entry features one T cell receptor (beta chain) sequence. Its antigen remains unknown. The sample comes from a study of immune evolution from preneoplasia to lung adenocarcinoma. Study conclusions and caveats: From normal lung to invasive adenocarcinoma, top clone frequencies appeared to decrease.

The CDR3 consists of 14 residues. The germline V gene has CDR1 SGHNT and CDR2 YENEEA. V was cut by 5 bases and J by 0 bases, with 5 bases left in between. The table came from immunoSEQ multiplex PCR; TCRdb's copy has only in-frame clones and leaves some out. The sample contains about 3,100 clones, around 48% of which appear only once. Specimen: FFPE normal lung tissue adjacent to the tumor. The rearrangement links TRBV11-3 to TRBJ2-6; unclear D gene. The TCR comes from a person aged 45 to 59 with lung adenocarcinoma. The CDR3 sequence is CASSRSSGANVLTF. The CDR3 coding sequence is TGTGCCAGCAGCCGATCCTCTGGGGCCAACGTCCTGACTTTC. The variable domain in full, completed from reference TRBV11-3 and TRBJ2-6, reads EAGVVQSPRYKIIEKKQPVAFWCNPISGHNTLYWYLQNLGQGPELLIRYENEEAVDDSQLPKDRFSAERLKGVDSTLKIQPAELGDSAVYLCASSRSSGANVLTFGAGSRLTVL.